This TCR beta chain came from a study of T cells in localized non-small cell lung cancer. The study's findings and limits: Researchers found a median 57 of the top 100 tumor clones in adjacent lung.

Data came from immunoSEQ multiplex PCR; TCRdb stores just in-frame clones and leaves some out. Here the sample spans about 33,000 clones, about nine tenths being singletons. V was pared by 4 bases and J by 2 bases, with 4 bases of the junction left unmatched. Germline V gene lookup returns CDR1 MDHEN and CDR2 SYDVKM. This CDR3 is 15 amino acids long. A remark on this clone: Its antigen is as yet unknown.

Sequencing was performed on peripheral blood, taken before any cancer treatment. This receptor was taken from a male donor older than 55 with stage III lung adenocarcinoma. The gene calls are TRBV28 and TRBJ2-5; 10 nucleotides align to TRBD1. The DNA of the CDR3 is TGTGCCAGCAGTTCGGACAGGGGGTGGCAAGAGACCCAGTACTTC. Residues: CASSSDRGWQETQYF.